This record covers a single TCR beta chain. Its cognate antigen has yet to be identified. No per-base quality is available; no much larger clone lies one base away. This specimen comes from a study of blood T cell repertoires in COVID-19 (dated by TCRdb to 2020 to 2021). Notes on the research overall: Samples from collaborators originated in the United States, Italy and Spain and spanned both the acute and convalescent phases of COVID-19. Where available, HLA class I and class II types were obtained from metadata supplied by the sample provider rather than from assay-based typing. Subjects who had been exposed to COVID-19, were actively infected with it, or had recovered from it provided the deeply sampled blood TCRbeta repertoires that made up the dataset. The sample metadata nearly always contained a de-identified subject ID, COVID-19 status, age in years and sex. The repertoires were made available in a free public database intended to serve as a resource for research on the immune response to SARS-CoV-2. Samples were obtained from the ongoing ImmuneRACE study (first 160 participants) and from some 1,300 subjects provided by 6 global collaborators. The prospective study material was composed of cDNA or gDNA derived from T cells, B-cell-depleted T cells, or PBMCs.

The cysteine opens and the phenylalanine closes a CDR3 of 16 amino acids. Only the CDR3 DNA stays, 48 bases, in frame from base 1. Trimming removed 4 bases from V and 2 bases from J; the gene matches leave 5 bases unexplained. From the germline V gene, CDR1 is SGHRS and CDR2 is YFSETQ. Paper-wide results and their limitations: The amount of clinical and demographic metadata varied by source and participant and was provided uncurated.

TCRbeta CDR3 regions were amplified from genomic DNA by means of the immunoSEQ Assay, a bias-controlled multiplex PCR. Regarding the original processing steps: The number of nucleated cells in each sample was estimated by amplification of reference gene primers within the assay. To quantify the absolute abundance of each unique TCRbeta CDR3 rearrangement, sequence reads were collapsed and filtered. For each sample, productive Simpson clonality was calculated by taking the square root of Simpson's diversity index across productive rearrangements. What TCRdb holds here is the immuneACCESS table cut down to in-frame rearrangements. Part of the clones is not present; checked against another copy, under half of the missing clones reflect an unresolved V gene, and the others are unexplained. V and J calls and clone size are given by that table; D and trimming were obtained from the DNA. The sample profile shows 200,000 to 250,000 clones; roughly 85% of them were found once. Less than 14% of the sample is held by the ten biggest clonotypes.

Participants in the prospective study were enrolled through a virtual design, were aged roughly 18 to 100 years, and lived in approximately 25 United States geographic areas. In the prospective study, cohorts were assigned on the basis of participant-reported clinical history obtained from a screening survey and a study questionnaire. Recovered participants in ImmuneRACE Cohort 3 were defined as having two consecutive negative NP/OP PCR tests, clearance from a healthcare professional, or resolution of symptoms. In the prospective study, whole blood, serum and a nasopharyngeal or oropharyngeal swab were collected from each participant by mobile phlebotomists. Prospective study participants could optionally give additional blood draws and questionnaires over an approximately two-month period. Prospective study blood samples were shipped either frozen or at room temperature before DNA extraction.

This clonotype originated in a man aged 25-40 years who had recovered from COVID-19. The sequence is built from TRBV5-1 and TRBJ2-2; 10 middle bases align to TRBD2. The sequencing sample was made of PBMCs or T cells enriched from blood (not recorded which). The DNA reads TGCGCCAGCAGCCCACGGACTAGCGGAAACACCGGGGAGCTGTTTTTT. Translated, it gives CASSPRTSGNTGELFF.